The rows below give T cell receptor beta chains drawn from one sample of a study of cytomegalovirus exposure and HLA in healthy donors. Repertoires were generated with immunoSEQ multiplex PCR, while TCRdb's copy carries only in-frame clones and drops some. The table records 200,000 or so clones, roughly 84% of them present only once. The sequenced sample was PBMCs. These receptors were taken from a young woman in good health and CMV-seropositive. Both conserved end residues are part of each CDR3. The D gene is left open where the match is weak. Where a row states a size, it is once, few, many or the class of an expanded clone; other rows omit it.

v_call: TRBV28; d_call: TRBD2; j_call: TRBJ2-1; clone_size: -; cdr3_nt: TGTGCCAGCAGTTTAGGACTAGCGGGAGGCAATGAGCAGTTCTTC; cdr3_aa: CASSLGLAGGNEQFF
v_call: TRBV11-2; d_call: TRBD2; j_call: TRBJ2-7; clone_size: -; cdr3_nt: TGTGCCAGCAGCTTACTAGCGGGGGCCCGTTACGAGCAGTACTTC; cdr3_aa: CASSLLAGARYEQYF
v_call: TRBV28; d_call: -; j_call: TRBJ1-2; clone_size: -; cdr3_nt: TGTGCCAGCAGTCCCAGGCGTACGGAATATGGCTACACCTTC; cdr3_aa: CASSPRRTEYGYTF
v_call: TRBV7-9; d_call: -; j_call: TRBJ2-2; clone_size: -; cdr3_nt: TGTGCCAGCAGCAGGACAGCTAACACCGGGGAGCTGTTTTTT; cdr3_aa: CASSRTANTGELFF
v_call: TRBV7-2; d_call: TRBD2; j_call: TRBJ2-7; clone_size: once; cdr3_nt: TGTGCCAGCAGCTCGGGACTAGCGGGAGTGGGCTCCTACGAGCAGTACTTC; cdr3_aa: CASSSGLAGVGSYEQYF
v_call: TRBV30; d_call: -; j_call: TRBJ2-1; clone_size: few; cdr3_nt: TGTGCTTCTGCCCCAGCGGGCTCCTACAATGAGCAGTTCTTC; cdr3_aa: CASAPAGSYNEQFF
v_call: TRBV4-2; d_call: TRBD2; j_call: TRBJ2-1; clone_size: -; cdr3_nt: TGTGCCAGCAGCCAAGAACTAGCGGGAGGGTCCTACAATGAGCAGTTCTTC; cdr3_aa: CASSQELAGGSYNEQFF
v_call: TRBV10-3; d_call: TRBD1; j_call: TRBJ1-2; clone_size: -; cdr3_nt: TGTGCCATCAGTTACGGGACAGGTAACGGCTACACCTTC; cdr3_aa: CAISYGTGNGYTF
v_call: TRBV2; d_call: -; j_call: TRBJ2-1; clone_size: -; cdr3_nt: TGTGCCAGCAGTGCTCAGGGCGGCGATGAGCAGTTCTTC; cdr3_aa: CASSAQGGDEQFF
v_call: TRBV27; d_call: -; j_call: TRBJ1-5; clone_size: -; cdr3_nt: TGTGCCAGCAGTTGGGACGGGGGAAGGCCCCAGCATTTT; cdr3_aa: CASSWDGGRPQHF
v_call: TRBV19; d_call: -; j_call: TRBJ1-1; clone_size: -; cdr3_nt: TGTGCCAGTAGTATTACGGGGGGCACTGAAGCTTTCTTT; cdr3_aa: CASSITGGTEAFF
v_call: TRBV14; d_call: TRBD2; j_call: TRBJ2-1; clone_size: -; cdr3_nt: TGTGCCAGCAGCCCGAGGACTAGCGGGAGATGGGAGCAGTTCTTC; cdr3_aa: CASSPRTSGRWEQFF
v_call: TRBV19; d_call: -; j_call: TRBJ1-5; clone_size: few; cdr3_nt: TGTGCCAGTAGTCCATACAGTACGGTGAGCAATCAGCCCCAGCATTTT; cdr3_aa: CASSPYSTVSNQPQHF
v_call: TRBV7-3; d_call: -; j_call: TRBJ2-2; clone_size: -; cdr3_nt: TGTGCCAGCAGCCCAGCGTACAGGGGGGCGGGAGAAGGCGCGAACACCGGGGAGCTGTTTTTT; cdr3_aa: CASSPAYRGAGEGANTGELFF
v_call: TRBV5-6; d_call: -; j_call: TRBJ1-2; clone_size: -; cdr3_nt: TGTGCCAGCAGCTTGGTGGTGACCCACGGAGCTAACTATGGCTACACCTTC; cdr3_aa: CASSLVVTHGANYGYTF